The next 24 T cell receptor beta chains were all read from a single sample in a study of HIV-infected patients and healthy controls. 500 ng RNA was reverse transcribed with alpha and beta constant-region primers. Alpha and beta chain libraries were made separately by chain-specific third strand synthesis with multiplexing indices. TCRdb recomputed calls from the 5' RACE reads with MiXCR, one row per CDR3 protein. This sample has some 13,000 distinct CDR3 sequences, with 11% found just once. The repertoire came from unfractionated whole blood and reflected all unsorted peripheral T cells. The sample consisted of blood. The origin of the receptors is an adult in good health.

This rearrangement joins TRBV4-2 to TRBJ2-1; 13 positions match TRBD2. Germline assignment: CDR1 LGHNA and CDR2 YNFKEQ. Germline trimming cut 0 bases from V and 2 bases from J; bases unmatched to any gene: 7. This CDR3 spans 19 amino acids. The CDR3 here is CASSQDWTSGGPPYNEQFF. CDR3 nucleotides: TGTGCCAGCAGCCAAGATTGGACTAGCGGGGGCCCACCCTACAATGAGCAGTTCTTC.

The chain recombines TRBV7-2 with TRBJ2-2, with D unclear. Germline loops: CDR1 SGHTA, CDR2 FQGNSA. This CDR3 comprises 13 residues. V lost 5 bases and J lost 6, with 10 bases in between. This CDR3 is CASSPRSAGELFF. The CDR3 region has the DNA TGTGCCAGCAGCCCACGGTCTGCCGGGGAGCTGTTTTTT.

This clonotype is medium-sized within its sample. The chain joins TRBV11-2 to TRBJ2-7, with a weak D call TRBD1 (6 bases). The CDR3 totals 14 residues. Germline V gene sequence: CDR1 SGHAT, CDR2 FQNNGV. V was pared by 4 bases and J by 5 bases, with 15 bases between. The CDR3 spells CASSSSFGTNEQYF. CDR3 in DNA: TGTGCCAGCAGCTCCTCCTTTGGGACAAACGAGCAGTACTTC.

This clonotype has a count of ten or more. The rearrangement links TRBV18 to TRBJ1-2; TRBD1 might be the D (6 bases). The V and J ends lost 6 bases and 3 bases respectively, with 11 bases between them. Germline V lookup: CDR1 KGHSH, CDR2 LQKENI. The CDR3 is made up of 13 amino acids. The DNA of the CDR3 is TGTGCCAGCTCTTCGGGACAAGACTATGGCTACACCTTC. This gives the protein CASSSGQDYGYTF.

There are a few counts of this clonotype. V usage is TRBV5-1 and J usage is TRBJ2-7, with unresolved D. Germline V gene sequence: CDR1 SGHRS, CDR2 YFSETQ. Trimming took off 5 bases at V and 9 bases at J, with 15 bases between the two ends. The CDR3 length is 12 residues. CDR3 amino acids: CASSSSELVQYF. Written as DNA, the CDR3 is TGCGCCAGCAGTTCCTCAGAATTAGTGCAGTACTTC.

This clonotype was counted ten times or more. The chain carries TRBV28 and TRBJ2-1; 11 positions agree with TRBD1. Germline V gene sequence: CDR1 MDHEN, CDR2 SYDVKM. This CDR3 comprises 16 residues. Losses at the gene ends were 10 bases for V and 7 bases for J; bases not matched to a gene: 15. Here the CDR3 reads CATGQGAAGGTNEQFF. CDR3 bases: TGTGCCACCGGACAGGGGGCTGCGGGAGGGACGAATGAGCAGTTCTTC.

This clonotype is medium-sized. The chain has TRBV28 and TRBJ2-5; 8 bases align to TRBD1. Germline V gives CDR1 MDHEN, CDR2 SYDVKM. This CDR3 has 18 amino acids. Losses at the gene ends were 5 bases for V and 4 bases for J; bases not matched to a gene: 18. The CDR3: CASSPGTGGWGPPETQYF. The CDR3 DNA follows: TGTGCCAGCAGTCCGGGGACAGGTGGTTGGGGGCCCCCAGAGACCCAGTACTTC.

This clonotype is medium-sized (0.01 to 0.1%) within its sample. J is TRBJ2-7 and V is TRBV15; 7 nucleotides line up with TRBD1. The CDR3 runs to 15 residues. Germline V gene sequence: CDR1 LNHNV, CDR2 YYDKDF (reference sequence). V gave up 0 bases and J gave up 3 bases; unmatched junction bases: 5. CDR3 region: CATSRDDRVFYEQYF. CDR3 DNA sequence: TGTGCCACCAGCAGAGATGACAGGGTTTTCTACGAGCAGTACTTC.

This clonotype was observed a few times. The V and J genes are TRBV29-1 and TRBJ2-3; D gene uncertain. V lost 4 bases and J 0 bases, leaving 8 bases between the germline ends. The CDR3 runs to 13 residues. Germline V lookup: CDR1 SQVTM, CDR2 ANQGSEA. The CDR3 bases are TGCAGCGTTGGATTCGGTAGCACAGATACGCAGTATTTT. Amino acid sequence: CSVGFGSTDTQYF.

This clonotype appeared a few times. The chain employs TRBV11-2 and TRBJ2-5, with D possibly being TRBD1 (6 bases). With 6 bases removed from V and 7 bases from J, the gap between germline ends came to 21 bases. CDR3 size: 15 residues. Per germline, CDR1 SGHAT and CDR2 FQNNGV. The CDR3 sequence: CASSPQGDVGGTQYF. The CDR3 coding sequence is TGTGCCAGCAGTCCACAGGGAGATGTTGGCGGGACCCAGTACTTC.

The chain combines TRBV24-1 with TRBJ2-1; D uncertain. The CDR3 has 16 residues. CDR1 is KGHDR and CDR2 is SFDVKD in the germline V gene. V gave up 3 bases and J gave up 0 bases, with 11 bases separating them. The CDR3 coding sequence is TGTGCCACCAGTGATGCGGATCCGAGCTCCTACAATGAGCAGTTCTTC. Protein: CATSDADPSSYNEQFF.

This clonotype counts as medium-sized (0.01 to 0.1%). The chain carries TRBV14 and TRBJ2-5; D unresolved. CDR1 is SGHDN and CDR2 is FVKESK in the germline V gene. Trimming cost V 3 bases and J 5 bases, with 7 bases left between them. The CDR3 is 12 amino acids. The CDR3 region is CASSQSRETQYF. The CDR3 bases are TGTGCCAGCAGCCAGTCACGGGAGACCCAGTACTTC.

This clonotype occurred many times. This chain joins TRBV27 and TRBJ1-5, with D unclear. The V gene lost 3 bases and the J gene lost 1 base, with 7 bases spanning the gap. Germline CDR1 and CDR2: MNHEY and SMNVEV (reference sequence). CDR3 size: 14 residues. CDR3 region: CASSFAGSNQPQHF. In nucleotides, the CDR3 is TGTGCCAGCAGTTTCGCCGGAAGCAATCAGCCCCAGCATTTT.

The genes are TRBV18 and TRBJ1-1, with D possibly being TRBD1 (6 bases). V was clipped by 3 bases and J by 5 bases, with 10 bases between them. Germline lookup yields CDR1 KGHSH and CDR2 LQKENI. The CDR3 consists of 13 residues. CDR3 sequence reads: CASSPGQGTEAFF. The CDR3 DNA reads as TGTGCCAGCTCACCTGGGCAGGGGACTGAAGCTTTCTTT.

This clonotype appeared many times. The chain recombines TRBV7-8 with TRBJ2-5; 12 bases fit TRBD2. The CDR3 contains 16 residues. The V gene end was trimmed by 5 bases and the J gene end by 5 bases; junction bases not matched to a gene: 9. The germline V gene has CDR1 SGHVS and CDR2 FQNEAQ. CDR3 sequence (DNA): TGTGCCAGCAGCCCCCGACTAGCGGGAGAAGGCGAGACCCAGTACTTC. Protein sequence: CASSPRLAGEGETQYF.

This clonotype was detected only a few times. V gene TRBV2 combines with J gene TRBJ1-3, with D unclear. The germline V and J ends were trimmed by 2 bases and 5 bases, with 4 bases remaining between them. Germline V gives CDR1 SNHLY, CDR2 FYNNEI. This CDR3 has 12 amino acids. The CDR3 protein is CASSENRNTIYF. Written as DNA, the CDR3 is TGTGCCAGCAGTGAAAACAGAAACACCATATATTTT. Supplemented by reference TRBV2 and TRBJ1-3, the full variable domain reads EPEVTQTPSHQVTQMGQEVILRCVPISNHLYFYWYRQILGQKVEFLVSFYNNEISEKSEIFDDQFSVERPDGSNFTLKIRSTKLEDSAMYFCASSENRNTIYFGEGSWLTVV.

By frequency in the sample, this clonotype is medium-sized. This chain connects TRBV5-4 to TRBJ2-3; maybe TRBD1 (5 bases). The V and J ends lost 4 bases and 10 bases respectively, with 13 bases between them. The CDR3 has 12 residues. Germline V gives CDR1 SGHNT, CDR2 YYREEE (reference sequence). CDR3 sequence (DNA): TGTGCCAGCAGCCCCGACAGAGTGGCGCAGTATTTT. It codes for CASSPDRVAQYF.

By share, this clonotype counts as medium-sized. The chain recombines TRBV20-1 with TRBJ1-3; the D gene is possibly TRBD1 (5 bases). V was shortened by 5 bases and J by 0 bases, with 14 bases between the two germline ends. The CDR3 consists of 15 residues. CDR1 and CDR2 (germline): DFQATT, SNEGSKA (reference sequence). CDR3 sequence: CSARTTRGSGNTIYF. In DNA form, the CDR3 reads TGCAGTGCTCGGACGACAAGGGGCTCTGGAAACACCATATATTTT.

The sample holds many counts of this clonotype. The chain joins TRBV11-2 to TRBJ1-3, with D possibly being TRBD1 (6 bases). Germline CDR1 and CDR2: SGHAT and FQNNGV. The V gene lost 1 base and the J gene lost 4 bases, with 11 bases spanning the gap. The CDR3 is 15 amino acids. The CDR3 here is CASSLVGGAGNTIYF. DNA of the CDR3: TGTGCCAGCAGCTTAGTTGGGGGCGCCGGAAACACCATATATTTT. Full variable domain (missing parts from reference TRBV11-2 and TRBJ1-3): EAGVAQSPRYKIIEKRQSVAFWCNPISGHATLYWYQQILGQGPKLLIQFQNNGVVDDSQLPKDRFSAERLKGVDSTLKIQPAKLEDSAVYLCASSLVGGAGNTIYFGEGSWLTVV.

This clonotype turned up a few times. The CDR3 sequence: CASSWLGTEDKETQYF. The CDR3 DNA is TGTGCCAGCAGTTGGCTCGGGACAGAGGATAAAGAGACCCAGTACTTC. The V gene is TRBV28, the J gene TRBJ2-5, with 7 bases matching TRBD1. Germline V CDR1 and CDR2: MDHEN, SYDVKM. The CDR3 runs to 16 residues. Unmatched junction bases numbered 11, after V lost 4 bases and J lost 3 bases.

This clonotype has ten or more counts. The chain couples TRBV27 to TRBJ2-2; perhaps TRBD2 as D (6 bases). The germline V and J ends were trimmed by 6 bases and 1 base, with 15 bases remaining between them. The CDR3 is 16 residues long. Germline-derived CDR1 and CDR2 are MNHEY and SMNVEV (reference sequence). Written as DNA, the CDR3 is TGTGCCAGCAGCCCCGGGGGATTTCTGAACACCGGGGAGCTGTTTTTT. Residues: CASSPGGFLNTGELFF.

By its share, this clonotype is medium-sized (0.01 to 0.1%). V is TRBV3-1 and J is TRBJ2-6; D may be TRBD1 or TRBD2 (5 bases each). Trimming took 1 base from V and 3 from J, leaving 10 bases between them. Germline-derived CDR1 and CDR2 are LGHDT and YNNKEL (reference sequence). The CDR3 totals 16 residues. The CDR3 nucleotides read TGTGCCAGCAGCCAAGGGGGGAAAATTGGGGCCAACGTCCTGACTTTC. Amino acid sequence: CASSQGGKIGANVLTF. The full variable domain, in which reference TRBV3-1 and TRBJ2-6 provide the parts outside the CDR3, is DTAVSQTPKYLVTQMGNDKSIKCEQNLGHDTMYWYKQDSKKFLKIMFSYNNKELIINETVPNRFSPKSPDKAHLNLHINSLELGDSAVYFCASSQGGKIGANVLTFGAGSRLTVL.

This clonotype qualifies as medium-sized. The V and J genes are TRBV3-1 and TRBJ2-1; D is uncertain. This CDR3 has 15 amino acids. In germline, CDR1 is LGHDT, CDR2 YNNKEL (reference sequence). V was clipped by 0 bases and J by 2 bases, with 8 bases between them. The DNA of the CDR3 is TGTGCCAGCAGCCAAGAGGCTGGCGCCTACAATGAGCAGTTCTTC. It encodes CASSQEAGAYNEQFF.

This clonotype turned up a few times. The V call is TRBV11-2, the J call TRBJ2-1, with unresolved D. Per germline, CDR1 SGHAT and CDR2 FQNNGV. Trimming stripped 2 bases from V and 6 bases from J, with 8 bases between. This CDR3 spans 13 amino acids. The CDR3, as DNA: TGTGCCAGCAGCTTAAGAGTTTTCAATGAGCAGTTCTTC. Translated, it gives CASSLRVFNEQFF.